The T cell receptor beta chain under discussion was sequenced for a study of Ad26.COV2.S vaccination and SARS-CoV-2 variants. Documented treatment: around 19 received Ad26.COV2.S at low or high dose, single or two shots; 5 received placebo; per-sample allocation not given. Sampling was performed 63 days after the first vaccine or placebo injection. Broader study findings: Assessments of TCR breadth and depth may have underestimated the total T cell responses. Among vaccine recipients, spike-specific TCR breadth exceeded that of placebo recipients.

Only in-frame clones appear in the TCRdb table, and some are missing; sequencing was by immunoSEQ multiplex PCR. The sample yields hundreds of thousands of clones, around 89% seen once. On this clone itself: Its antigen is undetermined.

This sequence originates from a person between 18 and 59 years old who received the Ad26.COV2.S COVID-19 vaccine or a placebo. The specimen comprised peripheral blood, sampled in a trial of Ad26.COV2.S vaccine versus placebo.

CDR3: CASSLAGQGLETQYF. The CDR3 nucleotides read TGCGCCAGCAGCTTGGCGGGACAGGGGCTAGAGACCCAGTACTTC. The chain links TRBV5-1 to TRBJ2-5, with TRBD1 matching 10 bases. CDR1 and CDR2 (germline): SGHRS, YFSETQ. Germline trimming cut 0 bases from V and 4 bases from J; bases unmatched to any gene: 3. The CDR3 consists of 15 residues.